Reported below is one T cell receptor (beta chain). Antigen specificity is unknown. All the donors were Caucasian adults who lived in Nashville, Tennessee. Splitting the CD4+ cells yielded a CD45RA+ naive subset and a CD45RA-negative memory subset. TCRdb's copy holds only in-frame clones and misses some; the assay was immunoSEQ multiplex PCR. The sample has approximately 1.5 million clones, 95% to 99% seen once. The V gene's germline CDR1 is MRHNA and CDR2 SNTAGT. CDR3 length: 15 amino acids. Unmatched junction bases numbered 8, after V lost 8 bases and J lost 2 bases. The sample comes from a study of shared clonotypes between healthy human individuals. Findings and caveats of the study: Sampling included only blood; tissue repertoires likely differ.

The TCR originated in a man aged 30 to 39 in good health. The gene calls are TRBV6-4 and TRBJ2-3, with 9 bases that match TRBD1. Source material: naive CD4+ T cells sorted from blood. Noted subset: CD45RA+ positively selected. Written as DNA, the CDR3 is TGTGCCAGCCGAATTACAGGGGGCGCCACAGATACGCAGTATTTT. Its protein product is CASRITGGATDTQYF.